The 4 T cell receptor beta chains below were found in one sample sequenced in a study of T-cell memory formation after mild COVID-19. Using its own MiXCR run on the 5' RACE reads, TCRdb lists one record per CDR3 protein. The table lists 400,000 or so distinct CDR3 sequences, roughly 20% of them singletons. Sequencing used PBMCs or a T cell subset sorted from them (not recorded which). Receptors were obtained from an adult woman who had mild COVID-19 (a few samples of this study predate the infection). Cell type and time point are not known.

The chain carries TRBV5-1 and TRBJ2-5, with D perhaps matching TRBD1 (5 bases). Deletions cut 2 bases from V and 4 bases from J, with 15 bases between. Germline V gene lookup returns CDR1 SGHRS and CDR2 YFSETQ. This CDR3 is 15 amino acids long. CDR3 in DNA: TGCGCCAGCAGCTTCCCTACAGGAATTGGAGAGACCCAGTACTTC. This gives the protein CASSFPTGIGETQYF. Complete variable domain (other parts from reference TRBV5-1 and TRBJ2-5): KAGVTQTPRYLIKTRGQQVTLSCSPISGHRSVSWYQQTPGQGLQFLFEYFSETQRNKGNFPGRFSGRQFSNSRSEMNVSTLELGDSALYLCASSFPTGIGETQYFGPGTRLLVL.

This clonotype was found a few times. The genes are TRBV29-1 and TRBJ1-2, with no clear D. The CDR3 length is 12 residues. V shed 2 bases and J shed 5 bases, with 9 bases lying between them. Germline-derived CDR1 and CDR2 are SQVTM and ANQGSEA. The chain's CDR3 is CSVETRIYGYTF. The CDR3 DNA reads as TGCAGCGTTGAAACACGGATTTATGGCTACACCTTC.

The genes are TRBV19 and TRBJ1-1, with D perhaps TRBD1 (5 bases). In germline, CDR1 is LNHDA, CDR2 SQIVND (reference sequence). V lost 3 bases and J 3 bases, leaving 14 bases between the germline ends. The CDR3 loop spans 15 amino acids. The CDR3 DNA is TGTGCCAGTAGTATTCGGGGCAGGGCCGACACTGAAGCTTTCTTT. Its protein product is CASSIRGRADTEAFF.

This clonotype has just a few counts. The rearrangement uses TRBV20-1 and TRBJ1-2; maybe TRBD1 (6 bases). V was trimmed by 2 bases and J by 2 bases, leaving 15 bases between them. This CDR3 region has 15 residues. Germline CDR1 and CDR2: DFQATT and SNEGSKA (reference sequence). The CDR3 DNA reads TGCAGTGCTAGATTCGGACAGATCACCAACTATGGCTACACCTTC. Encoded protein: CSARFGQITNYGYTF.